Presented here are 11 T cell receptor beta chains from one specimen sequenced in a study of blood T cell repertoires in COVID-19. Sequenced by immunoSEQ multiplex PCR; TCRdb stores in-frame clones only, minus some. The sample shows under 400,000 clones, around 87% of them seen only once. Sequenced: peripheral blood. The receptors were sampled from a young man with active or convalescent COVID-19.

J is TRBJ2-7 and V is TRBV18, with D possibly matching TRBD2 (7 bases). The CDR3 is 15 residues long. Germline lookup yields CDR1 KGHSH and CDR2 LQKENI. Trimming removed 3 bases at V and 2 bases at J, with 14 bases between. The CDR3, as DNA: TGTGCCAGCTCACCCAGTATGGGGGGGCCCTACGAGCAGTACTTC. The encoded protein is CASSPSMGGPYEQYF. The variable domain in full, with the rest retrieved from reference TRBV18 and TRBJ2-7, is NAGVMQNPRHLVRRRGQEARLRCSPMKGHSHVYWYRQLPEEGLKFMVYLQKENIIDESGMPKERFSAEFPKEGPSILRIQQVVRGDSAAYFCASSPSMGGPYEQYFGPGTRLTVT.

V is TRBV19 and J is TRBJ2-7, with TRBD1 identical over 7 bases. The V and J ends lost 1 base and 5 bases, in that order; junction bases with no gene match: 5. Germline V gives CDR1 LNHDA, CDR2 SQIVND (reference sequence). The CDR3 is 14 amino acids. CDR3 DNA: TGTGCCAGTAGTATAGGAAGAACAGGGGACGAGCAGTACTTC. Protein: CASSIGRTGDEQYF.

The chain employs TRBV4-1 and TRBJ2-1; perhaps TRBD2 as D (5 bases). The CDR3 has 14 residues. From germline, CDR1 is MGHRA and CDR2 YSYEKL. V was clipped by 0 bases and J by 6 bases, with 9 bases between them. The CDR3 DNA follows: TGCGCCAGCAGCCAAGAAGGTCGGGGCAATGAGCAGTTCTTC. Amino acid sequence: CASSQEGRGNEQFF.

The chain carries TRBV10-3 and TRBJ2-7, with D possibly TRBD1 on 5 matching bases. V dropped 6 bases and J dropped 0 bases, with 9 bases sitting between them. There are 13 residues in the CDR3. Germline V gene data show CDR1 as ENHRY and CDR2 as SYGVKD. The CDR3 DNA reads as TGTGCCATCAGAACCGACAGCTCCTACGAGCAGTACTTC. Translation gives CAIRTDSSYEQYF.

This chain uses TRBV13 with TRBJ2-7, with D perhaps matching TRBD2 (7 bases). V was cut by 5 bases and J by 7 bases, with 24 bases left in between. CDR3 length: 16 amino acids. CDR1 and CDR2 from the germline V gene are PRHDT and FYEKMQ (reference sequence). CDR3 sequence (DNA): TGTGCCAGCAGCCCACGTGGGGGCGGGAGTGATCGGGAGCAGTACTTC. Its protein product is CASSPRGGGSDREQYF. The whole variable domain, remainder taken from reference TRBV13 and TRBJ2-7, is AAGVIQSPRHLIKEKRETATLKCYPIPRHDTVYWYQQGPGQDPQFLISFYEKMQSDKGSIPDRFSAQQFSDYHSELNMSSLELGDSALYFCASSPRGGGSDREQYFGPGTRLTVT.

The J gene is TRBJ2-7, the V gene TRBV4-1, with 8 positions matching TRBD2. Trimming at V came to 0 bases and at J to 4 bases, leaving 5 bases not matched to a gene. CDR1 and CDR2 (germline): MGHRA, YSYEKL. The CDR3 contains 15 residues. The CDR3 region has the DNA TGCGCCAGCAGCCAAGAATGGGGCGGGAGGTACGAGCAGTACTTC. Its protein is CASSQEWGGRYEQYF.

The V call is TRBV5-1, the J call TRBJ2-1; D is ambiguous. The V gene's germline CDR1 is SGHRS and CDR2 YFSETQ. V was shortened by 0 bases and J by 8 bases, with 9 bases between the two germline ends. This CDR3 is 13 amino acids long. The CDR3: CASSLVVGHEQFF. The CDR3 DNA is TGCGCCAGCAGCTTGGTCGTGGGCCATGAGCAGTTCTTC. The complete variable domain, with remaining parts taken from reference TRBV5-1 and TRBJ2-1, reads KAGVTQTPRYLIKTRGQQVTLSCSPISGHRSVSWYQQTPGQGLQFLFEYFSETQRNKGNFPGRFSGRQFSNSRSEMNVSTLELGDSALYLCASSLVVGHEQFFGPGTRLTVL.

The rearrangement links TRBV28 to TRBJ1-6; tentative D call: TRBD1 (6 bases). This CDR3 region has 14 residues. V was trimmed by 6 bases and J by 10 bases, leaving 16 bases between them. The germline V gene encodes CDR1 MDHEN and CDR2 SYDVKM. In DNA form, the CDR3 reads TGTGCCAGCAGCCCACAGGGTTATAGCTCACCCCTCCACTTT. It specifies CASSPQGYSSPLHF. Full variable domain (missing parts from reference TRBV28 and TRBJ1-6): DVKVTQSSRYLVKRTGEKVFLECVQDMDHENMFWYRQDPGLGLRLIYFSYDVKMKEKGDIPEGYSVSREKKERFSLILESASTNQTSMYLCASSPQGYSSPLHFGNGTRLTVT.

This chain connects TRBV5-1 to TRBJ1-4; unclear D gene. The V gene's germline CDR1 is SGHRS and CDR2 YFSETQ. Trimming left V 0 bases short and J 2 bases short, with 8 bases between. The length of the CDR3 is 15 residues. Written as DNA, the CDR3 is TGCGCCAGCAGCTTGGCGGGCGGGACTAATGAAAAACTGTTTTTT. Translating gives CASSLAGGTNEKLFF.

In its sample, this clone was seen once. V usage is TRBV6-6 and J usage is TRBJ2-1; D remains ambiguous. The CDR3 extends over 13 amino acids. The V gene lost 7 bases and the J gene lost 5 bases, with 12 bases spanning the gap. CDR1 MNHNY and CDR2 SVGAGI come from the germline V gene (reference sequence). The CDR3 sequence is CASMWRRDNEQFF. The DNA of the CDR3 is TGTGCCAGCATGTGGCGGCGAGACAATGAGCAGTTCTTC.

The V and J genes are TRBV19 and TRBJ1-6, with D hard to call. This CDR3 comprises 16 residues. Germline values: CDR1 LNHDA, CDR2 SQIVND (reference sequence). Trimming pared 3 bases from V and 7 bases from J, leaving 16 bases between. The CDR3 sequence is CASSIERAGVNSPLHF. CDR3 in DNA: TGTGCCAGTAGTATCGAGAGGGCGGGAGTGAATTCACCCCTCCACTTT.